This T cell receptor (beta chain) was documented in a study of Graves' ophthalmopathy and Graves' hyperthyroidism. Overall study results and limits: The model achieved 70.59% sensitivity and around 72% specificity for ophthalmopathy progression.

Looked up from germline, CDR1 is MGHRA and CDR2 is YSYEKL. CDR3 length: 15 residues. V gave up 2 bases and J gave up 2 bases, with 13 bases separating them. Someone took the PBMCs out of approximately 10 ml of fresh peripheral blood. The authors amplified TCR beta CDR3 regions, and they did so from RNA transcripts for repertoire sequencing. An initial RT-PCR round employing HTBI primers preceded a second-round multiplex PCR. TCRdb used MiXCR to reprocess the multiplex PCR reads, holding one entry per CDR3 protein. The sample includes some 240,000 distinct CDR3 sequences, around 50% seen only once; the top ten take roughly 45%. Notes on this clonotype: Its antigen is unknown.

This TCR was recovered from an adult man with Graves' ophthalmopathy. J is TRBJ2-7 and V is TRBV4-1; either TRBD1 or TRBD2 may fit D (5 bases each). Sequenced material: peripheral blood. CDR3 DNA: TGCGCCAGCAGCCAATACACGGGGCCACCCTACGAGCAGTACTTC. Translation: CASSQYTGPPYEQYF.